A single sample gave rise to the 2 T cell receptor beta chains below, sequenced in a study of blood T cells in healthy people across ages. Using a J-beta primer mix together with a sample-barcoded 5' primer, a second PCR was run for roughly 6 to 11 cycles. One entry per CDR3 protein results from TCRdb running MiXCR on the 5' RACE reads. The sample has just under 750,000 distinct CDR3 sequences; approximately 22% are singletons. The sample comprised blood. These receptors all come from a man between 65 and 85 years old in good health.

The chain joins TRBV7-9 to TRBJ2-7; no firm D call. Trimming removed 4 bases at V and 6 bases at J, with 13 bases between. The CDR3 runs to 13 residues. Germline V gives CDR1 SEHNR, CDR2 FQNEAQ (reference sequence). CDR3 protein: CASSWQMGGEQYF. CDR3 nucleotides: TGTGCCAGCAGCTGGCAGATGGGCGGCGAGCAGTACTTC.

This clonotype turned up a few times. The genes are TRBV28 and TRBJ2-5; TRBD1 or TRBD2 may be the D gene (6 bases each). The CDR3 runs to 12 residues. Between the trimmed V and J ends, which lost 6 bases and 13 bases, there was a span of 18 bases. Germline CDR1 is MDHEN and CDR2 is SYDVKM. CDR3 nucleotide sequence: TGTGCCAGCAGCCCCCCCGAGGGGGGCCTGTACTTC. Encoded protein: CASSPPEGGLYF. The full variable domain, in which reference TRBV28 and TRBJ2-5 provide the parts outside the CDR3, is DVKVTQSSRYLVKRTGEKVFLECVQDMDHENMFWYRQDPGLGLRLIYFSYDVKMKEKGDIPEGYSVSREKKERFSLILESASTNQTSMYLCASSPPEGGLYFGPGTRLLVL.